Here is one T cell receptor (beta chain) with its context. Its antigen remains unknown. This record comes from a study of Ad26.COV2.S vaccination and SARS-CoV-2 variants. Study-level points and caveats: Ad26.COV2.S recipients had broader spike-specific TCRs (P = 0.0014). Vaccinees and placebo recipients showed similar non-spike TCR breadth.

Germline V lookup: CDR1 MNHNY, CDR2 SVGAGI (reference sequence). The CDR3 is made up of 13 amino acids. V dropped 2 bases and J dropped 4 bases, with 8 bases sitting between them. Indicated treatment: 19 received Ad26.COV2.S at low or high dose, single or two shots; 5 received placebo; per-sample allocation not given. It was on day 63 after the first vaccine or placebo injection that samples were taken. Profiled with immunoSEQ multiplex PCR; TCRdb holds only in-frame clones, not every one. The sample holds about half a million clones, approximately 90% seen once. Sequences were derived from peripheral blood, sampled in a trial of Ad26.COV2.S vaccine versus placebo. This receptor was obtained from a person aged 18-60 years who received the Ad26.COV2.S COVID-19 vaccine or a placebo. The chain employs TRBV6-6 and TRBJ1-1; no reliable D call. CDR3 sequence (DNA): TGTGCCAGCAGTTACGTGAGAGGCACTGAAGCTTTCTTT. Its translation is CASSYVRGTEAFF.